A selection of T cell receptor beta chains follows, all from one sample in a study of blood T cells in healthy people across ages. TCRdb itself ran the 5' RACE reads through MiXCR, one entry per CDR3 protein. The table has roughly 800,000 distinct CDR3 sequences, about three fifths seen once. Sequencing used blood. The origin of the receptors is a man younger than 40 in good health. Each CDR3 is given with its conserved first and last residue. D genes are given only for firm matches. Some rows mark clone size as missing; the rest say once, few, many or name a class of expanded clone.

v_call: TRBV20-1
d_call: NA
j_call: TRBJ1-2
clone_size: NA
cdr3_nt: TGCAGTGCTAGAACGGAGATCTATGGCTACACCTTC
cdr3_aa: CSARTEIYGYTF

v_call: TRBV24-1
d_call: NA
j_call: TRBJ2-7
clone_size: NA
cdr3_nt: TGTGCCACCAGTGATTCCGGGGTCGAGCAGTACTTC
cdr3_aa: CATSDSGVEQYF

v_call: TRBV10-2
d_call: TRBD2
j_call: TRBJ2-5
clone_size: many
cdr3_nt: TGCGCCAGCAGTGGCTCGCTAGCGGGGGACCCCCAAGAGACCCAGTACTTC
cdr3_aa: CASSGSLAGDPQETQYF

v_call: TRBV7-6
d_call: NA
j_call: TRBJ2-3
clone_size: NA
cdr3_nt: TGTGCCAGCAGCTTAGCAAGGGGGGGGTCAGATACGCAGTATTTT
cdr3_aa: CASSLARGGSDTQYF

v_call: TRBV4-3
d_call: TRBD2
j_call: TRBJ2-5
clone_size: NA
cdr3_nt: TGCGCCAGCAGCCAAGGCGGGAGCGGGAGCGCTCCTGAGACCCAGTACTTC
cdr3_aa: CASSQGGSGSAPETQYF

v_call: TRBV6-2/TRBV6-3
d_call: TRBD1
j_call: TRBJ2-5
clone_size: NA
cdr3_nt: TGTGCCAGCAGTTTATGGACAGGGACCCCGGAGACCCAGTACTTC
cdr3_aa: CASSLWTGTPETQYF

v_call: TRBV7-3
d_call: NA
j_call: TRBJ2-1
clone_size: NA
cdr3_nt: TGTGCCAGCAGCTTAATACCGGGAGCGGAAAATGAGCAGTTCTTC
cdr3_aa: CASSLIPGAENEQFF

v_call: TRBV2
d_call: NA
j_call: TRBJ2-7
clone_size: few
cdr3_nt: TGTGCCAGCAGTGACAGGGTGAACGAGCAGTACTTC
cdr3_aa: CASSDRVNEQYF

v_call: TRBV4-3
d_call: NA
j_call: TRBJ2-7
clone_size: once
cdr3_nt: TGCGCCAGCAGCCAAAGGGGCGGGACCAGCTCCTACGAGCAGTACTTC
cdr3_aa: CASSQRGGTSSYEQYF

v_call: TRBV20-1
d_call: TRBD2
j_call: TRBJ2-7
clone_size: few
cdr3_nt: TGCAGTGCTAGGCGACGCGGGAGCTCCTACGAGCAGTACTTC
cdr3_aa: CSARRRGSSYEQYF

v_call: TRBV30
d_call: NA
j_call: TRBJ1-2
clone_size: NA
cdr3_nt: TGTGCCTTGGGGAGGGATTTATATGGCTACACCTTC
cdr3_aa: CALGRDLYGYTF

v_call: TRBV7-9
d_call: NA
j_call: TRBJ2-1
clone_size: NA
cdr3_nt: TGTGCCAGCAGCTTCCTACTTCGGACTGCAAGCAATGAGCAGTTCTTC
cdr3_aa: CASSFLLRTASNEQFF

v_call: TRBV6-1
d_call: NA
j_call: TRBJ1-2
clone_size: once
cdr3_nt: TGTGCCAGCAGTGAGTCGGACAGCCAGCACTGGGGCTACACCTTC
cdr3_aa: CASSESDSQHWGYTF

v_call: TRBV6-5
d_call: NA
j_call: TRBJ2-1
clone_size: NA
cdr3_nt: TGTGCCAGCAGTTACTCTGGAACCGAGCAGTTCTTC
cdr3_aa: CASSYSGTEQFF

v_call: TRBV7-2
d_call: TRBD2
j_call: TRBJ2-7
clone_size: many
cdr3_nt: TGTGCCAGCAGTCCAAAAGCGGGGGGGCCCCACGAGCAGTACTTC
cdr3_aa: CASSPKAGGPHEQYF

v_call: TRBV7-9
d_call: NA
j_call: TRBJ1-1
clone_size: NA
cdr3_nt: TGTGCCAGCAGCTCCTCAGGAGCTGAAGCTTTCTTT
cdr3_aa: CASSSSGAEAFF

v_call: TRBV6-6
d_call: NA
j_call: TRBJ2-7
clone_size: NA
cdr3_nt: TGTGCCAGCAGCGACGGAGCCTACGAGCAGTACTTC
cdr3_aa: CASSDGAYEQYF

v_call: TRBV27
d_call: NA
j_call: TRBJ1-2
clone_size: NA
cdr3_nt: TGTGCCAGCAGTTATACAGGGTACTATGGCTACACCTTC
cdr3_aa: CASSYTGYYGYTF

v_call: TRBV10-2
d_call: NA
j_call: TRBJ2-3
clone_size: NA
cdr3_nt: TGCGCCAGCACGTTGGGCAACCTCCTCACAGATACGCAGTATTTT
cdr3_aa: CASTLGNLLTDTQYF

v_call: TRBV20-1
d_call: NA
j_call: TRBJ2-5
clone_size: few
cdr3_nt: TGCAGTGCTAGCAGGGAAGAGACCCAGTACTTC
cdr3_aa: CSASREETQYF